The 18 T cell receptor beta chains presented below share a single source sample, sequenced in a study of blood T cells in healthy people across ages. Using a J-beta primer mix together with a sample-barcoded 5' primer, a second PCR was run for 7 to 11 cycles. TCRdb re-called the 5' RACE reads through MiXCR, storing one row per CDR3 protein. The sample holds roughly 700,000 distinct CDR3 sequences; 32% are singletons and the top ten take about 16%. Sequenced material: blood. These TCRs come from a woman older than 75 in good health.

Turning to this clonotype: A much larger clone differs from this one at a single base, so this may be a read error. The chain joins TRBV6-5 to TRBJ2-1; D is uncertain. CDR3 length: 13 amino acids. Germline V gives CDR1 MNHEY, CDR2 SVGAGI. The V end lost 3 bases, the J end lost 7 bases, and 10 bases lay between the germline ends. The CDR3 DNA is TGTGCCAGCAGTTATAGAGAGAGGAATGAGCAGTTCTTC. Its protein is CASSYRERNEQFF.

The chain joins TRBV28 to TRBJ1-1; D is possibly TRBD1 (5 bases). The V gene's germline CDR1 is MDHEN and CDR2 SYDVKM. Between the trimmed V and J ends, which lost 9 bases and 10 bases, there was a span of 15 bases. This CDR3 comprises 11 residues. This CDR3 reads CASISVGGAFF. The CDR3 coding sequence is TGTGCCAGTATCTCGGTTGGGGGAGCTTTCTTT.

This clonotype occurred a few times. This rearrangement joins TRBV28 to TRBJ2-2, with TRBD2 matching over 10 bases. The CDR3 contains 17 residues. Trimming cost V 1 base and J 5 bases; bases outside gene matches: 7. In germline, CDR1 is MDHEN, CDR2 SYDVKM. CDR3 sequence: CASSLSKRGGRTGELFF. DNA for the CDR3: TGTGCCAGCAGTTTATCGAAGCGGGGGGGCCGAACCGGGGAGCTGTTTTTT.

The V and J genes are TRBV20-1 and TRBJ1-4; 9 bases align to TRBD1. Germline-derived CDR1 and CDR2 are DFQATT and SNEGSKA (reference sequence). V lost 1 base to trimming and J lost 5 bases; unmatched junction nucleotides: 14. The CDR3 runs 18 residues. As DNA, the CDR3 is TGCAGTGCTAGAGTCCGGGACAGGGCTTTTGATTCGAATGAAAAACTGTTTTTT. Translated: CSARVRDRAFDSNEKLFF.

In regard to this clonotype: A much larger clone lies one base from this, so it may be a read error. The rearrangement links TRBV20-1 to TRBJ2-1; TRBD1 aligns across 8 bases. The CDR3 is made up of 18 amino acids. From germline, CDR1 is DFQATT and CDR2 SNEGSKA (reference sequence). Here the CDR3 reads CSAGDWAPRTGFLNEQFF. For the CDR3, the DNA is TGCAGTGCTGGAGATTGGGCCCCCAGGACAGGGTTCCTCAATGAGCAGTTCTTC.

The chain combines TRBV20-1 with TRBJ2-1; 7 bases line up with TRBD2. V lost 2 bases to trimming and J lost 1 base; unmatched junction nucleotides: 14. The CDR3 extends over 18 amino acids. Germline lookup yields CDR1 DFQATT and CDR2 SNEGSKA (reference sequence). The CDR3 sequence is CSARRTNPGGLSYNEQFF. The CDR3 nucleotides are TGCAGTGCTAGACGTACCAATCCGGGGGGACTTTCCTACAATGAGCAGTTCTTC.

Worth noting for this clonotype: A much larger clone differs by one base, so this may be a read error. The rearrangement uses TRBV20-1 and TRBJ2-3; no clear D gene. Trimming took off 3 bases at V and 2 bases at J, with 12 bases between the two ends. The CDR3 totals 14 residues. In germline, CDR1 is DFQATT, CDR2 SNEGSKA (reference sequence). This CDR3 is CSARGGRPTDTQYF. CDR3 DNA sequence: TGCAGTGCTAGGGGTGGACGCCCCACAGATACGCAGTATTTT.

Only one count was recorded for this clonotype. Since a much larger clone is just one base distant, this may be a read error. The chain links TRBV7-2 to TRBJ1-1, with TRBD1 identical over 7 bases. Trimming removed 7 bases from V and 4 bases from J; junction bases left unmatched: 9. The V gene's germline CDR1 is SGHTA and CDR2 FQGNSA. There are 14 residues in the CDR3. The CDR3 DNA is TGTGCCAGCAAAACGACAGGGCCCGGCACTGAAGCTTTCTTT. Translated, it gives CASKTTGPGTEAFF. Full variable domain (rest looked up from reference TRBV7-2 and TRBJ1-1): GAGVSQSPSNKVTEKGKDVELRCDPISGHTALYWYRQSLGQGLEFLIYFQGNSAPDKSGLPSDRFSAERTGGSVSTLTIQRTQQEDSAVYLCASKTTGPGTEAFFGQGTRLTVV.

With regard to this clonotype: Germline and junction disagree at one end, which may indicate a read error. This chain links TRBV3-1 with TRBJ1-1, with unresolved D. This CDR3 has 13 residues. CDR1 LGHDT and CDR2 YNNKEL come from the germline V gene (reference sequence). In DNA form, the CDR3 reads TGTGCCGGCAGCCAAGGAGGACGCACTGAAGCTTTCTTT. Its translation: CAGSQGGRTEAFF.

The chain combines TRBV7-2 with TRBJ2-7, with 7 bases lining up with TRBD2. V shed 5 bases, J shed 4 bases, and the junction held 8 bases outside the gene matches. From germline, CDR1 is SGHTA and CDR2 FQGNSA. The CDR3 is 14 residues long. DNA for the CDR3: TGTGCCAGCAGCCAGTCTGCGGGGGTTTACGAGCAGTACTTC. This gives the protein CASSQSAGVYEQYF.

Details on this clonotype: A much more abundant neighbour one base away suggests this may be a read error. The V gene is TRBV3-1, the J gene TRBJ2-5, with 8 bases identical to TRBD2. Trimming removed 2 bases from V and 11 bases from J; junction bases left unmatched: 16. Looked up from germline, CDR1 is LGHDT and CDR2 is YNNKEL (reference sequence). The CDR3 extends over 16 amino acids. The CDR3 here is CASSQNLGGAWNEQYF. CDR3 coding DNA: TGTGCCAGCAGCCAAAATCTCGGGGGGGCATGGAATGAGCAGTACTTC.

The chain uses TRBV12-3 or TRBV12-4 and TRBJ1-3; 9 bases are shared with TRBD1. The CDR3 is 15 amino acids. J lost 3 bases, V lost 8 bases, and 8 bases had no gene match. CDR3 amino acids: CASGSGQGSGNTIYF. CDR3 in DNA: TGTGCCAGCGGTTCAGGACAGGGGAGTGGAAACACCATATATTTT.

V is TRBV5-1 and J is TRBJ2-3; D unresolved. V lost 0 bases and J lost 0, with 17 bases in between. There are 18 residues in the CDR3. Germline loops: CDR1 SGHRS, CDR2 YFSETQ. CDR3 sequence reads: CASSLEGVWGTSTDTQYF. In DNA, the CDR3 is TGCGCCAGCAGCTTGGAAGGAGTCTGGGGAACTAGCACAGATACGCAGTATTTT.

A few counts support this clonotype. The chain has TRBV18 and TRBJ1-1; D gene ambiguous. Trimming removed 2 bases at V and 5 bases at J, with 15 bases between. Germline V gene lookup returns CDR1 KGHSH and CDR2 LQKENI. CDR3 size: 15 residues. CDR3 amino acids: CASSPKLGIMTEAFF. The DNA for the CDR3 is TGTGCCAGCTCACCAAAGTTGGGGATAATGACTGAAGCTTTCTTT.

V is TRBV5-1 and J is TRBJ2-1; 8 nucleotides align to TRBD2. Losses at the gene ends were 2 bases for V and 10 bases for J; bases not matched to a gene: 14. CDR1 SGHRS and CDR2 YFSETQ come from the germline V gene. This CDR3 region has 16 residues. The CDR3 region is CASSLVAGSYGGEQFF. The DNA for the CDR3 is TGCGCCAGCAGCTTAGTAGCGGGGTCCTACGGCGGCGAGCAGTTCTTC.

This clonotype was picked up many times. The chain joins TRBV20-1 to TRBJ2-1; D unclear. The CDR3 spans 14 residues. Germline-derived CDR1 and CDR2 are DFQATT and SNEGSKA (reference sequence). Trimming took 3 bases from V and 4 from J, leaving 13 bases between them. The CDR3 loop reads CSASPPRNYNEQFF. CDR3 in DNA: TGCAGTGCTAGCCCACCCAGGAATTACAATGAGCAGTTCTTC.

This clonotype showed up just a few times. This chain links TRBV11-2 with TRBJ1-1; no definite D call. The CDR3 has 14 residues. Germline V CDR1 and CDR2: SGHAT, FQNNGV. V lost 5 bases and J lost 5, with 15 bases in between. CDR3 region: CASSPPPGGTEAFF. In nucleotides, the CDR3 is TGTGCCAGCAGCCCTCCGCCCGGAGGAACTGAAGCTTTCTTT.

This clonotype was recorded at least ten times. The chain combines TRBV5-1 with TRBJ2-3; the match to TRBD2 covers 12 bases. V dropped 0 bases and J dropped 3; count of bases not matched to a gene: 5. This CDR3 comprises 17 residues. Germline-derived CDR1 and CDR2 are SGHRS and YFSETQ. The CDR3 protein is CASSLATLAGGTDTQYF. CDR3 nucleotides: TGCGCCAGCAGCTTGGCCACACTAGCGGGAGGTACAGATACGCAGTATTTT.